The clone carrying this T cell receptor (beta chain) has ten or more counts. These data belong to a study of blood T cell repertoires in COVID-19. About the study: Samples representing acute and convalescent COVID-19 were sourced from the United States, Italy and Spain. Sample material is recorded as cDNA or gDNA derived from T cells, B-cell-depleted T cells, or PBMCs.

The length of the CDR3 is 13 residues. J gave up 3 bases and V 3 bases, and 4 bases lay outside the gene matches. In germline, CDR1 is SQVTM, CDR2 ANQGSEA. The table came from immunoSEQ multiplex PCR; TCRdb's copy has only in-frame clones and leaves some out. The sample consists of 150,000 to 200,000 clones, roughly 86% of them appearing once. The receptor was derived from a man between 65 and 85 years old with acute or convalescent COVID-19. V and J are TRBV29-1 and TRBJ2-7, with 8 bases matching TRBD2. Sequenced sample: peripheral blood. The CDR3, as DNA: TGCAGCGTTGAGTTAGCGGGAAACTACGAGCAGTACTTC. Translation: CSVELAGNYEQYF.